Listed below are T cell receptor beta chains from one sample, sequenced in a study of cytomegalovirus exposure and HLA in healthy donors. The data were produced by immunoSEQ multiplex PCR, yet TCRdb's version contains in-frame clones alone and is incomplete. Of approximately 100,000 clones listed, just over 70% are singletons. Sequenced input: PBMCs. The receptors stem from a boy under 18 in good health and CMV-seronegative. Each CDR3 is given with its conserved first and last residue. Fields, in order: V gene, clone size, J gene, D gene, CDR3 protein, CDR3 DNA. The D gene is left open where the match is weak. Expanded clones are given a class, and other clones once, few, many or no size at all.

v_gene: TRBV2; abundance: -; j_gene: TRBJ1-5; d_gene: -; CDR3aa: CASSEQGTYQPQHF; CDR3nt: TGTGCCAGCAGTGAACAGGGCACCTATCAGCCCCAGCATTTT
v_gene: TRBV10-1; abundance: -; j_gene: TRBJ2-1; d_gene: TRBD2; CDR3aa: CASSRGTSDKDEQFF; CDR3nt: TGCGCCAGCAGTCGGGGGACTAGCGATAAAGATGAGCAGTTCTTC
v_gene: TRBV11-2; abundance: -; j_gene: TRBJ2-7; d_gene: -; CDR3aa: CASSLGLPYEQYF; CDR3nt: TGTGCCAGCAGCTTAGGGCTTCCTTACGAGCAGTACTTC
v_gene: TRBV7-8; abundance: -; j_gene: TRBJ2-1; d_gene: TRBD2; CDR3aa: CASSFGGSPLDNEQFF; CDR3nt: TGTGCCAGCAGCTTTGGCGGGAGCCCCCTTGACAATGAGCAGTTCTTC
v_gene: TRBV13; abundance: -; j_gene: TRBJ2-7; d_gene: -; CDR3aa: CASSSRVQPYEQYF; CDR3nt: TGTGCCAGCAGCTCCCGGGTCCAGCCCTACGAGCAGTACTTC
v_gene: TRBV30; abundance: once; j_gene: TRBJ2-1; d_gene: TRBD1; CDR3aa: CAWRPRDRGMVGEQFF; CDR3nt: TGTGCCTGGAGGCCCCGGGACAGGGGAATGGTTGGTGAGCAGTTCTTC
v_gene: TRBV7-6; abundance: once; j_gene: TRBJ2-3; d_gene: TRBD2; CDR3aa: CASSPGLALSTDTQYF; CDR3nt: TGTGCCAGCAGCCCGGGACTAGCGCTTAGCACAGATACGCAGTATTTT
v_gene: TRBV30; abundance: -; j_gene: TRBJ1-5; d_gene: -; CDR3aa: CAWSGELMQPQHF; CDR3nt: TGTGCCTGGAGTGGTGAGTTGATGCAGCCCCAGCATTTT
v_gene: TRBV7-9; abundance: once; j_gene: TRBJ2-7; d_gene: -; CDR3aa: CSSSLGGGEQYF; CDR3nt: TGTTCCAGCAGCTTAGGAGGGGGCGAGCAGTACTTC
v_gene: TRBV28; abundance: -; j_gene: TRBJ2-7; d_gene: TRBD2; CDR3aa: CASSGTGGWGEQYF; CDR3nt: TGTGCCAGCAGCGGCACGGGAGGGTGGGGGGAGCAGTACTTC
v_gene: TRBV9; abundance: -; j_gene: TRBJ2-3; d_gene: -; CDR3aa: CASSVAGGAGRADTQYF; CDR3nt: TGTGCCAGCAGCGTAGCTGGGGGTGCGGGGCGCGCAGATACGCAGTATTTT
v_gene: TRBV2; abundance: once; j_gene: TRBJ2-7; d_gene: -; CDR3aa: CASGQSGYEQYF; CDR3nt: TGTGCCAGCGGCCAAAGCGGCTACGAGCAGTACTTC
v_gene: TRBV5-1; abundance: -; j_gene: TRBJ2-3; d_gene: TRBD2; CDR3aa: CASSFSGGTDTQYF; CDR3nt: TGCGCCAGCAGCTTTAGCGGGGGGACAGATACGCAGTATTTT
v_gene: TRBV28; abundance: once; j_gene: TRBJ2-7; d_gene: TRBD1; CDR3aa: CASSSRSRGLYEQYF; CDR3nt: TGTGCCAGCAGTTCCCGATCCAGGGGGCTCTACGAGCAGTACTTC
v_gene: TRBV19; abundance: -; j_gene: TRBJ2-7; d_gene: TRBD1; CDR3aa: CASSAGTGGYEQYF; CDR3nt: TGTGCCAGTAGTGCCGGGACAGGGGGCTACGAGCAGTACTTC
v_gene: TRBV27; abundance: -; j_gene: TRBJ2-7; d_gene: TRBD1; CDR3aa: CASSPDRGASYEQYF; CDR3nt: TGTGCCAGCAGCCCGGACAGGGGCGCTTCCTACGAGCAGTACTTC
v_gene: TRBV27; abundance: once; j_gene: TRBJ1-2; d_gene: TRBD1; CDR3aa: CASRPGQGAYYGYTF; CDR3nt: TGTGCCAGCAGACCCGGACAGGGGGCTTACTATGGCTACACCTTC
v_gene: TRBV9; abundance: -; j_gene: TRBJ2-1; d_gene: TRBD1; CDR3aa: CASSAWTGPQGVQFF; CDR3nt: TGTGCCAGCAGCGCCTGGACAGGGCCTCAGGGGGTGCAGTTCTTC
v_gene: TRBV6-6; abundance: few; j_gene: TRBJ1-4; d_gene: -; CDR3aa: CASAFQSNEKLFF; CDR3nt: TGTGCCAGTGCCTTCCAGTCTAATGAAAAACTGTTTTTT
v_gene: TRBV4-1; abundance: -; j_gene: TRBJ1-1; d_gene: TRBD1; CDR3aa: CASSQIGGTGRNTEAFF; CDR3nt: TGCGCCAGCAGCCAAATCGGGGGGACAGGGAGGAACACTGAAGCTTTCTTT
v_gene: TRBV11-2; abundance: -; j_gene: TRBJ1-2; d_gene: -; CDR3aa: CASSLDTGGRGGGYTF; CDR3nt: TGTGCCAGCAGCTTAGATACCGGCGGCAGGGGTGGTGGCTACACCTTC
v_gene: TRBV4-1; abundance: -; j_gene: TRBJ2-5; d_gene: TRBD2; CDR3aa: CASSQSGLEKTQYF; CDR3nt: TGCGCCAGCAGCCAATCGGGACTAGAAAAGACCCAGTACTTC
v_gene: TRBV5-4; abundance: once; j_gene: TRBJ2-1; d_gene: TRBD2; CDR3aa: CASSRGLAGGTYNEQFF; CDR3nt: TGTGCCAGCAGCCGGGGACTAGCGGGGGGGACCTACAATGAGCAGTTCTTC
v_gene: TRBV5-1; abundance: few; j_gene: TRBJ1-1; d_gene: -; CDR3aa: CASKQAYTEAFF; CDR3nt: TGCGCCAGCAAGCAGGCTTACACTGAAGCTTTCTTT
v_gene: TRBV5-1; abundance: few; j_gene: TRBJ2-4; d_gene: TRBD2; CDR3aa: CASSLADFTSGRMSNIQYF; CDR3nt: TGCGCCAGCAGCTTGGCGGACTTTACTAGCGGGAGGATGTCAAACATTCAGTACTTC
v_gene: TRBV19; abundance: -; j_gene: TRBJ1-1; d_gene: -; CDR3aa: CASSIFPLSEAFF; CDR3nt: TGTGCCAGTAGTATATTCCCCCTCTCTGAAGCTTTCTTT
v_gene: TRBV4-1; abundance: few; j_gene: TRBJ2-3; d_gene: TRBD2; CDR3aa: CASSPTGTSGRTDTQYF; CDR3nt: TGCGCCAGCAGCCCCACCGGGACTAGCGGGAGGACAGATACGCAGTATTTT
v_gene: TRBV7-8; abundance: few; j_gene: TRBJ1-2; d_gene: -; CDR3aa: CASSLGIGGGTTNYGYTF; CDR3nt: TGTGCCAGCAGCTTAGGGATAGGGGGGGGTACAACTAACTATGGCTACACCTTC
v_gene: TRBV5-8; abundance: -; j_gene: TRBJ1-1; d_gene: -; CDR3aa: CASRPGTEGTEAFF; CDR3nt: TGTGCCAGCAGGCCCGGGACGGAGGGCACTGAAGCTTTCTTT
v_gene: TRBV28; abundance: once; j_gene: TRBJ2-2; d_gene: -; CDR3aa: CASSQGSSGLFF; CDR3nt: TGTGCCAGCAGCCAGGGTAGTTCGGGGCTGTTTTTT
v_gene: TRBV7-9; abundance: -; j_gene: TRBJ1-2; d_gene: TRBD1; CDR3aa: CASSGTGGVGYTF; CDR3nt: TGTGCCAGCAGCGGGACAGGGGGCGTTGGCTACACCTTC
v_gene: TRBV7-8; abundance: -; j_gene: TRBJ2-3; d_gene: TRBD2; CDR3aa: CASSLVSSGRFADTQYF; CDR3nt: TGTGCCAGCAGCTTAGTGTCTAGCGGGAGGTTCGCAGATACGCAGTATTTT